This TCR beta chain was obtained from a study of early T cells in non-severe SARS-CoV-2 infection. The study, taken as a whole, reports: VDJdb-based annotation leaned toward anti-spike CD8 responses and missed private and CD4 specificities.

Each cDNA molecule carried a unique molecular identifier. TCRdb redid the calling of the 5' RACE reads with MiXCR, one entry per CDR3 protein. The table records approximately 39,000 distinct CDR3 sequences, about 5% of them present only once. This clonotype was observed many times. The antigen remains undetermined. The specimen was whole blood. This TCR was sampled from an adult who was a healthcare worker with PCR-confirmed SARS-CoV-2 infection or an uninfected control (not recorded which).

The CDR3 protein is CASSLIGSGANNEQFF. For the CDR3, the DNA is TGTGCCAGCAGCTTAATAGGTAGCGGGGCCAACAATGAGCAGTTCTTC. The chain employs TRBV7-3 and TRBJ2-1, with TRBD2 identical over 8 bases. V was pared by 1 base and J by 5 bases, with 7 bases of the junction left unmatched. The CDR3 consists of 16 residues. Per the germline V gene, CDR1 is SGHTA and CDR2 is FQGTGA.